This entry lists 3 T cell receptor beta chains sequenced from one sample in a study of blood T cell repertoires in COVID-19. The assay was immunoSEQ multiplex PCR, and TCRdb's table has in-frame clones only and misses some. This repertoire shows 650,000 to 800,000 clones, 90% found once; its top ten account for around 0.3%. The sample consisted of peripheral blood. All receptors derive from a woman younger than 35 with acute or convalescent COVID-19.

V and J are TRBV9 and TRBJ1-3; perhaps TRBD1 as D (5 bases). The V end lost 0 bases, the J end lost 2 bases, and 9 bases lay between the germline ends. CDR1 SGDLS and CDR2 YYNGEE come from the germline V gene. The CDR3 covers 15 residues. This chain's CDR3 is CASSVEAGTGNTIYF. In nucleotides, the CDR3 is TGTGCCAGCAGCGTAGAGGCAGGGACTGGAAACACCATATATTTT.

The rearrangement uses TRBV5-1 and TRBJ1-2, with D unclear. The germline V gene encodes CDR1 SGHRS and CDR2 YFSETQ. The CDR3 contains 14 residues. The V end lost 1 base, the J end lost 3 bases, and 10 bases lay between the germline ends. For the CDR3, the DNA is TGCGCCAGCAGCTTGTCATCAGATGACTATGGCTACACCTTC. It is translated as CASSLSSDDYGYTF.

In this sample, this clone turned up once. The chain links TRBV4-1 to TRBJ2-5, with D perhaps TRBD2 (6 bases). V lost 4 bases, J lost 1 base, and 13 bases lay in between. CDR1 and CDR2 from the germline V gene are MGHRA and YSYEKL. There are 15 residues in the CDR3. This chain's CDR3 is CASSPLGTSQETQYF. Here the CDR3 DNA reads TGCGCCAGCAGCCCACTCGGGACTTCCCAAGAGACCCAGTACTTC.